This paragraph covers one T cell receptor beta chain sequence. These data belong to a study of blood T cell repertoires in COVID-19. Study-wide background: From T cells, B-cell-depleted T cells, or PBMCs came the material, which was cDNA or gDNA.

The germline V gene has CDR1 MNHEY and CDR2 SMNVEV (reference sequence). The length of the CDR3 is 14 residues. V lost 2 bases, J lost 1 base, and 9 bases lay in between. In the original workflow: Reference gene primer amplification gave estimated nucleated cell counts. Sequencing used immunoSEQ multiplex PCR; TCRdb keeps in-frame clones, though not all of them. Clone size and the V and J calls come from that table; the DNA yielded D and trimming. The sample consists of 260,000 or so clones, 80% to 90% of them appearing once. In terms of age and location, participants ranged from roughly 18 to 90 years and lived in about two dozen US areas. Cohort 3 recovery required two negative PCRs, clearance, or symptom resolution.

This sequence originates from a young man who had recovered from COVID-19. Sequenced sample: PBMCs or T cells enriched from blood (not recorded which). The chain recombines TRBV27 with TRBJ2-7; D unclear. The CDR3 sequence is CASSLNPLSYEQYF. CDR3 in DNA: TGTGCCAGCAGTTTAAATCCACTTTCCTACGAGCAGTACTTC.